The 5 T cell receptor beta chains below all came from one sample that was sequenced in a study of blood T cell repertoires in COVID-19. Sequencing used immunoSEQ multiplex PCR; TCRdb keeps in-frame clones, though not all of them. The sample has some 70,000 clones, around 88% seen once; the top ten hold approximately 6.8%. Sequences were obtained from peripheral blood. These receptors all stem from a woman aged 70-85 years with acute or convalescent COVID-19.

The chain couples TRBV6-5 to TRBJ1-2, with unresolved D. V was trimmed by 0 bases and J by 8 bases, leaving 13 bases between them. CDR3 length: 14 residues. Germline V CDR1 and CDR2: MNHEY, SVGAGI. The CDR3 sequence is CASSYSLDWVGYTF. The CDR3 nucleotides read TGTGCCAGCAGTTACTCCCTGGACTGGGTGGGCTACACCTTC.

The rearrangement joins TRBV30 to TRBJ1-2, with TRBD1 as a possible D gene (6 bases). V lost 3 bases to trimming and J lost 4 bases, with 18 bases between them. There are 15 residues in the CDR3. Germline CDR1 and CDR2: GTSNPN and SVGIG (reference sequence). CDR3 sequence: CAWSPTDRIFYGYTF. CDR3 DNA: TGTGCCTGGAGCCCCACCGACAGGATCTTCTATGGCTACACCTTC.

The gene calls are TRBV7-9 and TRBJ2-7; no firm D call. Trimming shortened V by 3 bases and J by 3 bases, and 9 bases separated the two germline ends. There are 13 residues in the CDR3. Germline V gene lookup returns CDR1 SEHNR and CDR2 FQNEAQ (reference sequence). As DNA, the CDR3 is TGTGCCAGCAGCTTCGGTTCGAGCTACGAGCAGTACTTC. This translates into CASSFGSSYEQYF. Complete variable domain (other parts from reference TRBV7-9 and TRBJ2-7): DTGVSQNPRHKITKRGQNVTFRCDPISEHNRLYWYRQTLGQGPEFLTYFQNEAQLEKSRLLSDRFSAERPKGSFSTLEIQRTEQGDSAMYLCASSFGSSYEQYFGPGTRLTVT.

This chain connects TRBV6-2 or TRBV6-3 to TRBJ1-1; 8 bases are shared with TRBD1. The CDR3 sequence is 15 residues long. With 5 bases clipped from V and 5 bases from J, the junction kept 10 bases outside the gene matches. Germline V gene data show CDR1 as MNHEY and CDR2 as SVGEGT. As DNA, the CDR3 is TGTGCCAGCAGTCCGCGACAGGGGCGAGTGACTGAAGCTTTCTTT. Protein: CASSPRQGRVTEAFF.

This clone was detected only once. The chain has TRBV19 and TRBJ1-4, with D tentatively TRBD1 (5 bases). Germline V gene data show CDR1 as LNHDA and CDR2 as SQIVND (reference sequence). The CDR3 sequence is 13 residues long. V was clipped by 10 bases and J by 3 bases, with 12 bases between them. The CDR3 spells CATAEQANEKLFF. DNA for the CDR3: TGTGCCACCGCCGAACAGGCTAATGAAAAACTGTTTTTT. The full variable domain, rest sourced from reference TRBV19 and TRBJ1-4, is DGGITQSPKYLFRKEGQNVTLSCEQNLNHDAMYWYRQDPGQGLRLIYYSQIVNDFQKGDIAEGYSVSREKKESFPLTVTSAQKNPTAFYLCATAEQANEKLFFGSGTQLSVL.